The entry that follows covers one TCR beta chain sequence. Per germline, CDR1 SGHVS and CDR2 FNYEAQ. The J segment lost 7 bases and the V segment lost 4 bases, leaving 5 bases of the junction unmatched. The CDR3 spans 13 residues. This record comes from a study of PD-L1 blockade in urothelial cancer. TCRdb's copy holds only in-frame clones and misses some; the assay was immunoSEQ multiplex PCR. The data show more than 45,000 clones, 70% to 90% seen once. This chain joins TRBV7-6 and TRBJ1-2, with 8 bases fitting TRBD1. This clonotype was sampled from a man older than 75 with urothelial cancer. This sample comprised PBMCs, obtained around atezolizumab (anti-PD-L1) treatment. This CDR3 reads CASSSDRATGYTF. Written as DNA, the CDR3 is TGTGCCAGCAGCTCGGACAGGGCGACTGGCTACACCTTC.